This T cell receptor (beta chain) stems from a study of T cells in tuberculosis. After thawing and overnight rest, PBMC were stained with GMM-loaded CD1B tetramer, viability dye and anti-CD3 for sorting. The CD1B tetramers carried C32 glucose monomycolate purified from Rhodococcus equi. The CDR3 covers 13 residues. TCRdb's copy holds only in-frame clones and misses some; the assay was immunoSEQ multiplex PCR. The sample holds more than 70,000 clones, roughly 93% seen once. The chain joins TRBV12-2 to TRBJ2-5; the table's D call of TRBD1 was not tested on the DNA. TRBV12-2 is a documented pseudogene. This receptor was identified in an adult woman with latent tuberculosis. Specimen: CD1b-GMM tetramer-negative cells sorted from PBMCs. The CDR3 region is CASRQDSQETQYF. Written as DNA, the CDR3 is TGTGCAAGTCGTCAGGACAGCCAAGAGACCCAGTACTTC.